This T cell receptor (beta chain) comes out of a study of glioma-infiltrating T cells after dendritic cell vaccination. The sample's time point: after dendritic cell vaccination, including at tumor progression/relapse. Only a few counts were recorded for this clone. Sequenced by immunoSEQ multiplex PCR; TCRdb stores in-frame clones only, minus some. This sample has approximately 85,000 clones, with 85% found just once. V was pared by 6 bases and J by 7 bases, with 12 bases of the junction left unmatched. This CDR3 is 14 amino acids long. CDR1 and CDR2 from the germline V gene are SGHNT and YYREEE (reference sequence).

This clonotype originated in a human donor with glioblastoma. The material was blood, obtained after dendritic cell vaccination. The chain recombines TRBV5-4 with TRBJ2-7, with TRBD1 matching over 8 bases. This CDR3 is CASTRGQGTGEQYF. The CDR3 DNA reads as TGTGCCAGCACCAGGGGGCAGGGGACCGGTGAGCAGTACTTC. Full variable domain (remainder filled in from reference TRBV5-4 and TRBJ2-7): ETGVTQSPTHLIKTRGQQVTLRCSSQSGHNTVSWYQQALGQGPQFIFQYYREEENGRGNFPPRFSGLQFPNYSSELNVNALELDDSALYLCASTRGQGTGEQYFGPGTRLTVT.